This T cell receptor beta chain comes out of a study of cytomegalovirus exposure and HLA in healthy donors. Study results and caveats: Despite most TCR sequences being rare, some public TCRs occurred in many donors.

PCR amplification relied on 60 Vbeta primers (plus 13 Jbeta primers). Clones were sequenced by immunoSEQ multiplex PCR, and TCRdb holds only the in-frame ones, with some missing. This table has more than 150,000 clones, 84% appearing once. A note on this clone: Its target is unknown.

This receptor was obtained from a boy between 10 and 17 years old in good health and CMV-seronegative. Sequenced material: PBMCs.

The CDR3 here is CAAASGGIETQYF. The CDR3 DNA reads TGTGCCGCGGCTAGCGGGGGGATAGAGACCCAGTACTTC. V is TRBV10-3 and J is TRBJ2-5; 11 bases match TRBD2. The junction had 6 bases not matched to a gene; V was cut back by 11 bases and J by 4 bases. Germline V gene data show CDR1 as ENHRY and CDR2 as SYGVKD. CDR3 length: 13 residues.